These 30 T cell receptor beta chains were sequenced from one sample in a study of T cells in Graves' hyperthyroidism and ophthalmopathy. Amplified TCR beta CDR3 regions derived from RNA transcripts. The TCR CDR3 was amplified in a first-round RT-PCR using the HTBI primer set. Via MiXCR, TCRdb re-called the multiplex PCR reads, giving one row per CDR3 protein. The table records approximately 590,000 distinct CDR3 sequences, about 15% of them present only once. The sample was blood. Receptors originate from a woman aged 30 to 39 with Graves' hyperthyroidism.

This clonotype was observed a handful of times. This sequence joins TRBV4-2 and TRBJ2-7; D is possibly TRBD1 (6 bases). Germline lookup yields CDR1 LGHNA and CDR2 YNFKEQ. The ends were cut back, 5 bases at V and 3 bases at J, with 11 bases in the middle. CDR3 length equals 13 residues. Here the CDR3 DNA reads TGTGCCAGCAGCTTTTCGACAGGCTACGAGCAGTACTTC. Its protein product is CASSFSTGYEQYF.

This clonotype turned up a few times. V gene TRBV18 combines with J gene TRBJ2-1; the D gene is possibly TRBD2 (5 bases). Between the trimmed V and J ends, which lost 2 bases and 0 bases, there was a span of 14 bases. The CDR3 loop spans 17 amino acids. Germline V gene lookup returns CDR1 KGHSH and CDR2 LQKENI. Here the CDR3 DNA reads TGTGCCAGCTCACCAAGGAGGACCTTGAGCTCCTACAATGAGCAGTTCTTC. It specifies CASSPRRTLSSYNEQFF.

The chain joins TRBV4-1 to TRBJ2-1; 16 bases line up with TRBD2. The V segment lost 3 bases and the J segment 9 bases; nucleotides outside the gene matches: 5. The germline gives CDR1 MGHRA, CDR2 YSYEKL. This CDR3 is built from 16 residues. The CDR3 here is CASSQAGLAGGLEQFF. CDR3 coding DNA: TGCGCCAGCAGCCAGGCGGGACTAGCGGGAGGGCTTGAGCAGTTCTTC.

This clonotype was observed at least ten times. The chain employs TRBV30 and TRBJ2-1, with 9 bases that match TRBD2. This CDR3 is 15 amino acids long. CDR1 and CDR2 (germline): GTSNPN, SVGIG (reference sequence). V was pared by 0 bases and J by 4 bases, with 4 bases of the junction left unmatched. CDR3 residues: CAWSVRLAAYNEQFF. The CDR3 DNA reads TGTGCCTGGAGTGTACGACTAGCGGCATACAATGAGCAGTTCTTC.

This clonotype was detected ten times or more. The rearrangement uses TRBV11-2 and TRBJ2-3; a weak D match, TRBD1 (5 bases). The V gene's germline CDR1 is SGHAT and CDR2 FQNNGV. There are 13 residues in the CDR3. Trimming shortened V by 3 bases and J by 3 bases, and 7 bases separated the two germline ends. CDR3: CASSFKGTDTQYF. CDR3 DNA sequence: TGTGCCAGCAGCTTTAAGGGGACAGATACGCAGTATTTT.

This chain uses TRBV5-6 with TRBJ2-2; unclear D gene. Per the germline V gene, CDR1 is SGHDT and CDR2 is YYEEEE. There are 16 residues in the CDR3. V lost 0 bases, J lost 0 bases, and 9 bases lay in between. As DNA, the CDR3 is TGTGCCAGCAGCTTGGTGGGTCTGACGAACACCGGGGAGCTGTTTTTT. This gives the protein CASSLVGLTNTGELFF.

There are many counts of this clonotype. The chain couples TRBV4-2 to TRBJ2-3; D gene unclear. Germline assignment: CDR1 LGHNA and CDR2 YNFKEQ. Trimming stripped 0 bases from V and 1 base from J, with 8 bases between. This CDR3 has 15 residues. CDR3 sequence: CASSQDSGGTDTQYF. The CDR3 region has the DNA TGTGCCAGCAGCCAAGATAGTGGCGGCACAGATACGCAGTATTTT.

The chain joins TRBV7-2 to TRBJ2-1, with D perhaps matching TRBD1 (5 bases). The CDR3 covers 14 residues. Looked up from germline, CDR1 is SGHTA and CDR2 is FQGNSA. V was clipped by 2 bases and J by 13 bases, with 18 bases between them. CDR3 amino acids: CASSLTGSYNKQFF. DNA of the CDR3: TGTGCCAGCAGCTTAACAGGCTCCTACAATAAACAGTTCTTC.

The CDR3: CASSRMDSNYGYTF. The CDR3 region has the DNA TGTGCCAGTAGTAGAATGGACAGTAACTATGGCTACACCTTC. This chain joins TRBV19 and TRBJ1-2; weak D call: TRBD1 (6 bases). The CDR3 is made up of 14 amino acids. Deletions cut 4 bases from V and 1 base from J, with 10 bases between. CDR1 is LNHDA, CDR2 SQIVND, per germline (reference sequence).

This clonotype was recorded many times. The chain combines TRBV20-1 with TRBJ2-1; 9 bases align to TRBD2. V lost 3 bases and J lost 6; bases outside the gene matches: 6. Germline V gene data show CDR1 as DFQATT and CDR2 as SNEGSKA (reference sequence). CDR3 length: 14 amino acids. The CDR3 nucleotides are TGCAGTGCTAGGGGGCGGGAGGGCGTCAATGAGCAGTTCTTC. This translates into CSARGREGVNEQFF.

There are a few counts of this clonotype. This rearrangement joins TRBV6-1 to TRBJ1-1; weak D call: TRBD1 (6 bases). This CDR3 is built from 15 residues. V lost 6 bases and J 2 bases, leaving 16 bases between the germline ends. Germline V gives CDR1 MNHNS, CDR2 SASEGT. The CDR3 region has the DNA TGTGCCAGCAGCAGGGGACCAACCCGAAACACTGAAGCTTTCTTT. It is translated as CASSRGPTRNTEAFF.

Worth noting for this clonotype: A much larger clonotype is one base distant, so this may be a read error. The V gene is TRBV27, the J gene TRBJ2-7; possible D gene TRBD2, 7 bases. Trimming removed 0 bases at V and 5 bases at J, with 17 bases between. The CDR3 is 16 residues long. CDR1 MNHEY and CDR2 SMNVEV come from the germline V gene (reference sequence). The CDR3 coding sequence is TGTGCCAGCAGTTTATCGTTTGCGGGGGCTACCCACGAGCAGTACTTC. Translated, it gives CASSLSFAGATHEQYF.

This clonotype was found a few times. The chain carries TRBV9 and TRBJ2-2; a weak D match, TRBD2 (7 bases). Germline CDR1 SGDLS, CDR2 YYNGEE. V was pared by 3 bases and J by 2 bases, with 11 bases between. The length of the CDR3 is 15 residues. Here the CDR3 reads CASSASGTNTGELFF. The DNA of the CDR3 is TGTGCCAGCAGCGCAAGCGGGACAAACACCGGGGAGCTGTTTTTT.

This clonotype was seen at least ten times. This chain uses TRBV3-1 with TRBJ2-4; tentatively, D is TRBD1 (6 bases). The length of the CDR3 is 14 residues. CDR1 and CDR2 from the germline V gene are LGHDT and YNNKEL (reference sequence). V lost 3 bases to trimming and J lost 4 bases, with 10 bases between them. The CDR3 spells CASSQEGQKNIQYF. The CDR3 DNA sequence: TGTGCCAGCAGCCAGGAAGGACAGAAAAACATTCAGTACTTC.

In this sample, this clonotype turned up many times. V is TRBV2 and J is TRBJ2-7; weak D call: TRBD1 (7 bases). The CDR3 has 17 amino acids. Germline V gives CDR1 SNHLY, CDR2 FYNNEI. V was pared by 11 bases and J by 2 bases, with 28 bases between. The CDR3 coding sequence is TGTGCCCTCGAAGGGGGCCGAGGGGCTAGCGTCCCCTACGAGCAGTACTTC. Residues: CALEGGRGASVPYEQYF.

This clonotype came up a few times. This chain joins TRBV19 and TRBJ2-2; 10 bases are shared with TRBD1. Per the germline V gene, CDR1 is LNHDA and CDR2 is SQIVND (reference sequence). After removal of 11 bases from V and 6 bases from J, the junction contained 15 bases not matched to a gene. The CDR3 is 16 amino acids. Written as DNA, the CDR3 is TGTGCCGCGAACACCCCCGGGACAGGGGTCGCCGGGGAGCTGTTTTTT. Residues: CAANTPGTGVAGELFF.

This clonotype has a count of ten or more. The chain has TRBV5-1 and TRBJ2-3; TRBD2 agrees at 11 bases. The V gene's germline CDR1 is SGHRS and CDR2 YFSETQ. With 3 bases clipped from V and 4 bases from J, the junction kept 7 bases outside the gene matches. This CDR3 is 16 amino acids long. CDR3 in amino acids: CASSSTLAGAPDTQYF. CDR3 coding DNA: TGCGCCAGCAGCTCAACACTAGCGGGAGCTCCAGATACGCAGTATTTT.

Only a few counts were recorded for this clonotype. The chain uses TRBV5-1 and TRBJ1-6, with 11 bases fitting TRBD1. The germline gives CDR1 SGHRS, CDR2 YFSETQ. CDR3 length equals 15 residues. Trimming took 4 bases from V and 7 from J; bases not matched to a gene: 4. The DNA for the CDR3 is TGCGCCAGCAGCAACGGACAGGGGGCAAATTCACCCCTCCACTTT. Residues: CASSNGQGANSPLHF.

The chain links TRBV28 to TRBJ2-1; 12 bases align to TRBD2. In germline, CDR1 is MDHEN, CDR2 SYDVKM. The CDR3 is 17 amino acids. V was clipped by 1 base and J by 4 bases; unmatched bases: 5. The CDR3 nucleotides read TGTGCCAGCAGTTTATTAGGCCTAGCGGGAGGGTACAATGAGCAGTTCTTC. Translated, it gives CASSLLGLAGGYNEQFF.

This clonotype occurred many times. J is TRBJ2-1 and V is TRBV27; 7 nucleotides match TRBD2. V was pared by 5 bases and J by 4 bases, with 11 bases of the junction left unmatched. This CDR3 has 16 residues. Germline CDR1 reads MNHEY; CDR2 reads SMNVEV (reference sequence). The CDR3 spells CASSTTSGTIYNEQFF. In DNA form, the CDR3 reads TGTGCCAGCAGTACGACTTCCGGGACTATATACAATGAGCAGTTCTTC.

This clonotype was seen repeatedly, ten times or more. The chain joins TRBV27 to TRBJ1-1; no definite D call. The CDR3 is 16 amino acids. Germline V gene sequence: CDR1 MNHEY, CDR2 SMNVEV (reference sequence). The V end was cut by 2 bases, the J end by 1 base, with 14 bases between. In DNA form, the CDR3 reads TGTGCCAGCAGTTTAACGGGTCCGTCAGCGAACACTGAAGCTTTCTTT. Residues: CASSLTGPSANTEAFF.

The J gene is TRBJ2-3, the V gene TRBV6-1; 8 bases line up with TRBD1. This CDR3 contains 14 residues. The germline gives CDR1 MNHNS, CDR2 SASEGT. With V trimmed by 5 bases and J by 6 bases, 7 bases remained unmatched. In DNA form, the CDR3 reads TGTGCCAGCAGTTTCGGACAGGGTTTCGATACGCAGTATTTT. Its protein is CASSFGQGFDTQYF.

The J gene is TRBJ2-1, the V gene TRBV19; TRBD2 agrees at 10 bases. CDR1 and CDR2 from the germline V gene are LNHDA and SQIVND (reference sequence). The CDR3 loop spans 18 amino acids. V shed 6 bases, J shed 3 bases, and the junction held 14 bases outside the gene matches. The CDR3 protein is CASRSIAGGSRRYNEQFF. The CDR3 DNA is TGTGCCAGTAGATCGATAGCGGGAGGTTCCCGCCGCTACAATGAGCAGTTCTTC.

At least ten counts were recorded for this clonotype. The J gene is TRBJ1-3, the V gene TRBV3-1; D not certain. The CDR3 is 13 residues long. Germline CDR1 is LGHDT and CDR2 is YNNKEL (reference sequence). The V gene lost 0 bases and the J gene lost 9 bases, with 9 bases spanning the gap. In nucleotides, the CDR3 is TGTGCCAGCAGCCAAGATCTTGGGAGCACCATATATTTT. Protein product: CASSQDLGSTIYF. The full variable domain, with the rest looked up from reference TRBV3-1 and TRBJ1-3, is DTAVSQTPKYLVTQMGNDKSIKCEQNLGHDTMYWYKQDSKKFLKIMFSYNNKELIINETVPNRFSPKSPDKAHLNLHINSLELGDSAVYFCASSQDLGSTIYFGEGSWLTVV.

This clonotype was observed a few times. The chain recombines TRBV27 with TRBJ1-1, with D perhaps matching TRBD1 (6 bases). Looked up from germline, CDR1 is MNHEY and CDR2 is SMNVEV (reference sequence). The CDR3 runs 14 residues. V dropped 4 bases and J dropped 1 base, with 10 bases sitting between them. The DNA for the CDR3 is TGTGCCAGCAGTTCCAGGACAGCGAACACTGAAGCTTTCTTT. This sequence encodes CASSSRTANTEAFF.

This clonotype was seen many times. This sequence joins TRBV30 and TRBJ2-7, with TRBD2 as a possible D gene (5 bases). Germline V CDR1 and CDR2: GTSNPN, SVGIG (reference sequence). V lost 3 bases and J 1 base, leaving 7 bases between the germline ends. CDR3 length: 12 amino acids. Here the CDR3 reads CAWRRTSYEQYF. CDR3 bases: TGTGCCTGGAGGAGGACTTCCTACGAGCAGTACTTC.

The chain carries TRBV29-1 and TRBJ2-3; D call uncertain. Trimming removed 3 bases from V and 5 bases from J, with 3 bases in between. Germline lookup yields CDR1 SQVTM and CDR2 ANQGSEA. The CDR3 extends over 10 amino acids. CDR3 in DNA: TGCAGCGTTGATTTAGATACGCAGTATTTT. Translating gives CSVDLDTQYF.

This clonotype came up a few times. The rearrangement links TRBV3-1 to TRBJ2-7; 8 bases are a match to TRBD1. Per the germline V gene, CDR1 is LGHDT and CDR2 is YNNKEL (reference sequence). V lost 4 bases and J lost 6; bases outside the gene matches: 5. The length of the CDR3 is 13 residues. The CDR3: CASSPFDRGEQYF. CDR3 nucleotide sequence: TGTGCCAGCAGCCCTTTCGACAGGGGCGAGCAGTACTTC.

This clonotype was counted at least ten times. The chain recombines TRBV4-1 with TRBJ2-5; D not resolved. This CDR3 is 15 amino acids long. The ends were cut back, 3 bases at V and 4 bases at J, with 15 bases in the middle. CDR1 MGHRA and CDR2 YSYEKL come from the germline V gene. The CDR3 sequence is CASSQDELRIETQYF. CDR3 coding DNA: TGCGCCAGCAGCCAGGATGAACTTCGGATAGAGACCCAGTACTTC.

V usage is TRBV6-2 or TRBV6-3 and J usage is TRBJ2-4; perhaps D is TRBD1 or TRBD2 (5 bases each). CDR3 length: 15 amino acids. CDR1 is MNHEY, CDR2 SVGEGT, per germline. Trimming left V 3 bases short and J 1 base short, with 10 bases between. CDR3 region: CASSYGGRAKNIQYF. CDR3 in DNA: TGTGCCAGCAGTTATGGGGGACGCGCCAAAAACATTCAGTACTTC.